This T cell receptor beta chain was obtained from a study of cytomegalovirus exposure and HLA in healthy donors. TCRdb keeps only in-frame clones here, not all; method: immunoSEQ multiplex PCR. The profile shows 130,000 to 150,000 clones, 80% to 90% of them singletons. Between the trimmed V and J ends, which lost 2 bases and 4 bases, there was a span of 8 bases. The CDR3 is 13 residues long. Germline CDR1 and CDR2: WNHNN and SYGVQD (reference sequence). The J gene is TRBJ1-1, the V gene TRBV10-1; unclear D gene. Sequenced material: PBMCs. This clonotype was obtained from a young woman in good health and CMV-seropositive. The CDR3 loop reads CASSEDGVTEAFF. The CDR3 nucleotides read TGCGCCAGCAGTGAGGACGGGGTCACTGAAGCTTTCTTT.